The T cell receptor (beta chain) under discussion was sequenced for a study of blood T cells in healthy people across ages. Findings and limits, study-wide: Older individuals had lower TCR beta diversity per million T cells (the decline was roughly linear). Unknown CMV status may confound age-related changes in expanded clones.

Each individual donor underwent a draw of about 9.1 milliliters of peripheral blood. This clonotype occurred a few times. Its antigen is still unknown. Together with a sample-barcoded 5' primer, a J-beta primer mix was included in a second PCR lasting about 7 to 11 cycles. Each of the samples gave a minimum of 2.5 million paired-end reads that contained CDR3. TCRdb re-called the 5' RACE reads through MiXCR, storing one row per CDR3 protein. The sample holds some 750,000 distinct CDR3 sequences, over 20% seen once. CDR1 is MNHEY and CDR2 is SVGAGI in the germline V gene. Trimming removed 0 bases at V and 10 bases at J, with 10 bases between. The CDR3 loop spans 14 amino acids.

The chain links TRBV6-5 to TRBJ1-6; D is unclear. The material sequenced was blood. This TCR derives from a man between 65 and 85 years old in good health. The CDR3 nucleotides read TGTGCCAGCAGTTACTCGAAGGGTCGGTCACCCCTCCACTTT. It is translated as CASSYSKGRSPLHF.